The 10 T cell receptor beta chains given below trace back to one sample, sequenced in a study of beta chain features in type 1 diabetes. Reverse transcribing all isolated RNA meant expressed TCRB transcripts were sequenced. Profiled with immunoSEQ multiplex PCR; TCRdb holds only in-frame clones, not every one. The table shows roughly 610,000 clones, with 15% occurring only once. Material: naive CD4+ T cells from blood. Receptors were obtained from a man aged 18 to 29 in good health.

V and J are TRBV25-1 and TRBJ2-1; D is possibly TRBD1 (5 bases). The ends were cut back, 5 bases at V and 1 base at J, with 9 bases in the middle. The CDR3 has 14 residues. The V gene's germline CDR1 is MGHDK and CDR2 SYGVNS. CDR3 sequence: CASSSDSSYNEQFF. The CDR3, as DNA: TGTGCCAGCAGTTCCGACAGTTCCTACAATGAGCAGTTCTTC.

This clone was counted only a few times. J is TRBJ1-1 and V is TRBV2, with 7 bases aligning to TRBD1. This CDR3 region has 14 residues. The V gene's germline CDR1 is SNHLY and CDR2 FYNNEI. Trimming cost V 6 bases and J 5 bases; bases outside gene matches: 9. CDR3 in amino acids: CASRAGQVFTEAFF. The CDR3 bases are TGTGCCAGCAGGGCAGGACAGGTGTTTACTGAAGCTTTCTTT.

The rearrangement uses TRBV28 and TRBJ2-7; a weak D match, TRBD2 (6 bases). CDR3 length: 12 residues. Deletions cut 10 bases from V and 2 bases from J, with 12 bases between. Looked up from germline, CDR1 is MDHEN and CDR2 is SYDVKM. CDR3 sequence: CATEGTPYEQYF. The CDR3 nucleotides are TGTGCCACGGAGGGGACCCCCTACGAGCAGTACTTC.

This rearrangement joins TRBV6-6 to TRBJ1-1; a weak D match, TRBD1 (6 bases). The CDR3 has 13 amino acids. The V end was cut by 7 bases, the J end by 7 bases, with 16 bases between. Germline V lookup: CDR1 MNHNY, CDR2 SVGAGI (reference sequence). The CDR3: CASNPGGAVEAFF. CDR3 DNA: TGTGCCAGCAACCCCGGGGGGGCTGTTGAAGCTTTCTTT.

CDR3 region: CASSSTDLMNTEAFF. The DNA for the CDR3 is TGTGCCAGCTCCTCGACGGACCTCATGAACACTGAAGCTTTCTTT. The chain is built from TRBV16 and TRBJ1-1; D is ambiguous. The CDR3 contains 15 residues. V was cut by 8 bases and J by 0 bases, with 16 bases left in between. The V gene's germline CDR1 is KGHSY and CDR2 FQNENV.

The rearrangement joins TRBV10-3 to TRBJ1-2, with TRBD1 as a possible D gene (5 bases). The V gene's germline CDR1 is ENHRY and CDR2 SYGVKD. The CDR3 spans 13 residues. The V gene lost 4 bases and the J gene lost 3 bases, with 9 bases spanning the gap. The CDR3, as DNA: TGTGCCATCAGTGGGGGCAGGGACTATGGCTACACCTTC. The encoded protein is CAISGGRDYGYTF.

The sample holds a few counts of this clone. The chain combines TRBV7-6 with TRBJ2-1; D may be TRBD2 (7 bases). This CDR3 spans 16 amino acids. The germline V gene encodes CDR1 SGHVS and CDR2 FNYEAQ. V gave up 1 base and J gave up 4 bases, with 14 bases separating them. The CDR3 region has the DNA TGTGCCAGCAGCTTAGGGGCGGGGGCGACATACAATGAGCAGTTCTTC. The encoded protein is CASSLGAGATYNEQFF.

V usage is TRBV5-6 and J usage is TRBJ2-1, with unresolved D. The CDR3 extends over 13 amino acids. Trimming cost V 4 bases and J 4 bases, with 9 bases left between them. Germline lookup yields CDR1 SGHDT and CDR2 YYEEEE. The chain's CDR3 is CASSPQVYNEQFF. The CDR3 region has the DNA TGTGCCAGCAGCCCTCAGGTGTACAATGAGCAGTTCTTC.

The CDR3 here is CASRIAGTGDTEAFF. CDR3 bases: TGCGCCAGCAGAATAGCAGGGACAGGGGACACTGAAGCTTTCTTT. The J gene is TRBJ1-1, the V gene TRBV5-1; the match to TRBD1 covers 10 bases. V was clipped by 5 bases and J by 3 bases; unmatched bases: 7. This CDR3 has 15 residues. CDR1 SGHRS and CDR2 YFSETQ come from the germline V gene. The variable domain in full, completed from reference TRBV5-1 and TRBJ1-1, reads KAGVTQTPRYLIKTRGQQVTLSCSPISGHRSVSWYQQTPGQGLQFLFEYFSETQRNKGNFPGRFSGRQFSNSRSEMNVSTLELGDSALYLCASRIAGTGDTEAFFGQGTRLTVV.

This rearrangement joins TRBV13 to TRBJ1-6; TRBD1 agrees at 9 bases. The trim removed 6 bases at V and 1 base at J, leaving 10 bases unmatched. This CDR3 spans 18 amino acids. CDR1 is PRHDT, CDR2 FYEKMQ, per germline (reference sequence). CDR3 coding DNA: TGTGCCAGCAGGACTCGGGGGACAGGGAATTCCTATAATTCACCCCTCCACTTT. This translates into CASRTRGTGNSYNSPLHF.